Included here is one T cell receptor (beta chain) sequence, with context. The data originate from a study of Tregs in tolerant kidney transplant recipients. The CDR3 has 15 residues. The ends lost 5 bases at V and 4 bases at J; junction bases unmatched: 6. Germline V gene sequence: CDR1 SGHAT, CDR2 FQNNGV. The repertoire was sequenced with immunoSEQ multiplex PCR; TCRdb's copy has only in-frame clones and lacks some. The data hold some 55,000 clones, with over 75% observed a single time. The material sequenced was Tregs from blood, taken before the transplant. The receptor was isolated from a human donor who received a combined kidney and bone marrow transplant. The chain has TRBV11-2 and TRBJ2-7; 12 bases are a match to TRBD1. The CDR3 DNA sequence: TGTGCCAGCAGCGATCCGGGACAGGGGGCTTACGAGCAGTACTTC. It yields the protein CASSDPGQGAYEQYF.